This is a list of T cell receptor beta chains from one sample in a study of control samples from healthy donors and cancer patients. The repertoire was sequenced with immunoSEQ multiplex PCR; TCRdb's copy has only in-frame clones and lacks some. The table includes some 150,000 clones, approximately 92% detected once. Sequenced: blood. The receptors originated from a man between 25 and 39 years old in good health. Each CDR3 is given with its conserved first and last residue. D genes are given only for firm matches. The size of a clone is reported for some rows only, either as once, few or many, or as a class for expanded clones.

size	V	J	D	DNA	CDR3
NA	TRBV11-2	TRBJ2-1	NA	TGTGCCAGCAGCTTAGGATTAACACCCTACAATGAGCAGTTCTTC	CASSLGLTPYNEQFF
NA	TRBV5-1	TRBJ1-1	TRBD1	TGCGCCAGCAGCTTGCCATCGGGACAGGGGAACACTGAAGCTTTCTTT	CASSLPSGQGNTEAFF
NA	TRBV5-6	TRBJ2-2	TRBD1	TGTGCCAGCAGCCGGGACAGAACCGGGGAGCTGTTTTTT	CASSRDRTGELFF
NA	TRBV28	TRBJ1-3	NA	TGTGCCAGCAGTTTGCCCGGGATTTCCTCTGGAAACACCATATATTTT	CASSLPGISSGNTIYF
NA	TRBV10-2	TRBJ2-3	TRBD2	TGCGCCAGCAGTGCCCCTGGAGCGGGGGGCCCAGATACGCAGTATTTT	CASSAPGAGGPDTQYF
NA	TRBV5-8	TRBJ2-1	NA	TGTGCCAGCAGCTCTCCCCTTAACCCCTCCTACAATGAGCAGTTCTTC	CASSSPLNPSYNEQFF
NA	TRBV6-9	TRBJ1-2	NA	TGTGCCAGCAGTTATCGGCAGCCATCTAACTATGGCTACACCTTC	CASSYRQPSNYGYTF
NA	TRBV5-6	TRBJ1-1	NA	TGTGCCAGCAGCTTGGTTGACAGGAAGAACACTGAAGCTTTCTTT	CASSLVDRKNTEAFF
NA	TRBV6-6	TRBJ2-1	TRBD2	TGTGCCAGCAGTTTAGCGGGGCCCTACAATGAGCAGTTCTTC	CASSLAGPYNEQFF
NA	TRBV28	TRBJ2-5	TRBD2	TGTGCCAGCAGTTTACTTAGCGGGGGGGCCACAGAGACCCAGTACTTC	CASSLLSGGATETQYF
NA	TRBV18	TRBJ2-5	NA	TGTGCCAGCTCACGCGGGGATCAAGAGACCCAGTACTTC	CASSRGDQETQYF
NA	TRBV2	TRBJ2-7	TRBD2	TGTGCCAGCAGAATACAGAGCGGGGGGAGCTACGAGCAGTACTTC	CASRIQSGGSYEQYF
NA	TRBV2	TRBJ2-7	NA	TGTGCCAGCAGTGTGGACCAAGCCGGTTACTACGAGCAGTACTTC	CASSVDQAGYYEQYF
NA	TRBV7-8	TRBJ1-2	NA	TGTGCCAGCAGCTTAGCCAGGAATAACTATGGCTACACCTTC	CASSLARNNYGYTF
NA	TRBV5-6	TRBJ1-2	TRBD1	TGTGCCAGCAGCTGGGGGGACAGGGACGGCTACACCTTC	CASSWGDRDGYTF
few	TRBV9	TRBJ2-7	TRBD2	TGTGCCAGCAGCGTCGGGCTAGCGGACGCCTCCTACGAGCAGTACTTC	CASSVGLADASYEQYF
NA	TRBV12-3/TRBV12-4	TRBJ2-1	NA	TGTGCCAGCAGTCAAAATGAGCAGTTCTTC	CASSQNEQFF
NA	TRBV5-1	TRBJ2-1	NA	TGCGCCAGCAGCGCCGGGAACTACAATGAGCAGTTCTTC	CASSAGNYNEQFF
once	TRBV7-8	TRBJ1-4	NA	TGTGCCAGCAGCTTAAGGGCAGGAAATGAAAAACTGTTTTTT	CASSLRAGNEKLFF
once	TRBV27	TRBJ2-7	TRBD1	TGTGCCAGCAGTTTACAGGGACAGGGGGCGGGAGAGCAGTACTTC	CASSLQGQGAGEQYF
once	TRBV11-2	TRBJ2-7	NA	TGTGCCAGCAGCCCACCCGGTTCATACGAGCAGTACTTC	CASSPPGSYEQYF
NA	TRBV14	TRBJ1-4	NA	TGTGCCAGCAGCCAACAACCCACAACTAATGAAAAACTGTTTTTT	CASSQQPTTNEKLFF
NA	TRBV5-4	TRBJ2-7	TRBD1	TGTGCCAGCGCCAGGGGGACAGAAATCGACGAGCAGTACTTC	CASARGTEIDEQYF
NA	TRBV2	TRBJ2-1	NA	TGTGCCAGCAGTGAAACTCCAGCATCCTACAATGAGCAGTTCTTC	CASSETPASYNEQFF
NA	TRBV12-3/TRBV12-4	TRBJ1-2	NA	TGTGCCAGCAGTACTGAGGGGTATGGCTACACCTTC	CASSTEGYGYTF
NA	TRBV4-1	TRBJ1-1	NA	TGCGCCAGCAGCCAAATCCAGGGTAACACTGAAGCTTTCTTT	CASSQIQGNTEAFF
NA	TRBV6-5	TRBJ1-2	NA	TGTGCCAGCAGTTACACAGCTAACTATGGCTACACCTTC	CASSYTANYGYTF
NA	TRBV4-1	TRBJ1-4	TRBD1	TGCGCCAGCAGCCCCCCGGGACAGAAAGAAAAACTGTTTTTT	CASSPPGQKEKLFF
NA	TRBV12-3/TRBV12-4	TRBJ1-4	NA	TGTGCCAGCAGTTTGGGGGCTTTTGAAAAACTGTTTTTT	CASSLGAFEKLFF
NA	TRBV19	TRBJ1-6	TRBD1	TGTGCCAGTAGTATGAATTCAGGGGGCCTAGGGCATAATTCACCCCTCCACTTT	CASSMNSGGLGHNSPLHF
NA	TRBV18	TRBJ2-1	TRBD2	TGTGCCAGCTCACCTGGGGGGGGTGAGCAGTTCTTC	CASSPGGGEQFF
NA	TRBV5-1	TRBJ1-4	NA	TGCGCCAGCAGCGTCCGCACAGGGACGGGCGAAAAACTGTTTTTT	CASSVRTGTGEKLFF
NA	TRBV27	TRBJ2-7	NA	TGTGCCAGCAGTTTAACCCCTTCGACGGCACGCCGCTTC	CASSLTPSTARRF
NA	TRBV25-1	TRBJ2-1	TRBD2	TGTGCCAGCAGTGAATTCATAGCGGGGGGGCACGGTGAGCAGTTCTTC	CASSEFIAGGHGEQFF
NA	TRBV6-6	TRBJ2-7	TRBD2	TGTGCCAGCAGTCACTGGGTCGGGGAGGGCTACGAGCAGTACTTC	CASSHWVGEGYEQYF
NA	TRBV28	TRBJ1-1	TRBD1	TGTGCCAGCAGTTTAAGGACAGGGCGGTGGGGGGACACTGAAGCTTTCTTT	CASSLRTGRWGDTEAFF
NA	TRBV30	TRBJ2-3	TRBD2	TGTGCCTGGACTGAGCGGGATGATACGCAGTATTTT	CAWTERDDTQYF
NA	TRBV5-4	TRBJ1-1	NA	TGTGCCAGCTTATCCGACAGTCTCATGAACACTGAAGCTTTCTTT	CASLSDSLMNTEAFF
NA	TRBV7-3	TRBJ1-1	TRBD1	TGTGCCAGCAGCGATCGGGACAGGGGACGGAACACTGAAGCTTTCTTT	CASSDRDRGRNTEAFF
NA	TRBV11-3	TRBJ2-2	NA	TGTGCCAGCAGCCAGTCGCCCACCGGGGAGCTGTTTTTT	CASSQSPTGELFF
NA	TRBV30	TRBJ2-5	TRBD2	TGTGCCTGGAGTCGGGGGGAAGAGACCCAGTACTTC	CAWSRGEETQYF
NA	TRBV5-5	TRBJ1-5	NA	TGTGCCAGCAGCTACCTAAAGGACGGGATCATAGCGGGCAATCAGCCCCAGCATTTT	CASSYLKDGIIAGNQPQHF
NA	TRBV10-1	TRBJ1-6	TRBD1	TGCGCCAGGCAGCGGGACAGGGTTTCACCCCTCCACTTT	CARQRDRVSPLHF
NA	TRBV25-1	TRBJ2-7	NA	TGTGCCAGCATGAGTATCTACGAGCAGTACTTC	CASMSIYEQYF
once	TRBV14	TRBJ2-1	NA	TGTGCCAGCAGCCAAGATTTAGGCCAGGGAGGTCTTGAGCAGTTCTTC	CASSQDLGQGGLEQFF
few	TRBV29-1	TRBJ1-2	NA	TGCAGCGGAAGGACGGTGGGGGGCTACACCTTC	CSGRTVGGYTF
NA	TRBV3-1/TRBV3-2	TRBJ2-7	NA	TGTGCCAGCAGCCAATTAGGGTCCTCCATGGTGGAGCAGTACTTC	CASSQLGSSMVEQYF
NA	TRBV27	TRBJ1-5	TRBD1	TGTGCCAGCAGTTTATTAGGGGGCTTCCAGCCCCAGCATTTT	CASSLLGGFQPQHF
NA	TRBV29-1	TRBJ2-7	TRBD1	TGCAGCGTTGAGAGGACAGGGGGCTACGAGCAGTACTTC	CSVERTGGYEQYF
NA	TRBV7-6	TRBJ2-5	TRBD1	TGTGCCAGCAGCTACGGACAGGGGATTGAGTGGGGTGAGACCCAGTACTTC	CASSYGQGIEWGETQYF
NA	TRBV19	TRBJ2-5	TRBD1	TGTGCCAGTAGTACGGGGACAGGGGGTGGGGAGACCCAGTACTTC	CASSTGTGGGETQYF
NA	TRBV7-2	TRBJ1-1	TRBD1	TGTGCCAGCAGCTTAGCGCCGGTAGGGGGCAGCACTGAAGCTTTCTTT	CASSLAPVGGSTEAFF
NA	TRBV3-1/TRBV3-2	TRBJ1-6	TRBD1	TGTGCCAGCAGCCAAGGGACAGGGAGCTCCTATAATTCACCCCTCCACTTT	CASSQGTGSSYNSPLHF
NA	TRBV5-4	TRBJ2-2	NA	TGTGCCAGCAGCTTGGGAAGGGATCCTTGGTTGGCCGGGGAGCTGTTTTTT	CASSLGRDPWLAGELFF
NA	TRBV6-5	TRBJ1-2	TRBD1	TGTGCCAGCTCACCACCGGACAGGGGATTATACACCTTC	CASSPPDRGLYTF
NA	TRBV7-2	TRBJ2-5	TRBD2	TGTGCCAGCAGCTTGGAGAGCGGGGGGTCCTATCAGACCCAATACTTC	CASSLESGGSYQTQYF
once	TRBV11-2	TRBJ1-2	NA	TGTGCCAGCAGCATTCTAGGGGGTGGCTACACCTTC	CASSILGGGYTF
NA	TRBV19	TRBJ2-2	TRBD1	TGTGCCAGTAGGGCAGGGGGCGGCAACACCGGGGAGCTGTTTTTT	CASRAGGGNTGELFF
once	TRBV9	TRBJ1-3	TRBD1	TGTGCCAGCAGCCCCAGACAGGGCTCTGGAAACACCATATATTTT	CASSPRQGSGNTIYF